This record covers a single T cell receptor (beta chain). The antigen remains unidentified. Measured with immunoSEQ multiplex PCR; TCRdb has only the in-frame clones, and not every one. Here the sample spans nearly 110,000 clones, 80% to 95% being singletons. The data were obtained in a study of OX40 agonist ivuxolimab in advanced cancers. The overall study: Two cutaneous melanoma patients and one hepatocellular carcinoma patient, three in all, had partial responses. General observations from the study: By week 6 at 0.1 to 3.0 mg/kg, blood CD4+ and CD8+ T cells had expanded clonally.

CDR3 length equals 14 residues. Germline V gene lookup returns CDR1 SGHTA and CDR2 FQGNSA. V trimming: 5 bases; J trimming: 5 bases; junction bases outside the gene matches: 7. The sample consisted of CD4+ or CD8+ T cells sorted from blood, taken in a trial of the OX40 agonist ivuxolimab. This receptor was identified in an adult with an advanced solid tumor such as melanoma, head and neck, liver or kidney cancer. This chain connects TRBV7-2 to TRBJ2-5, with 8 bases lining up with TRBD1. In DNA, the CDR3 is TGTGCCAGCAGCCGACAGGGGACATGGGAGACCCAGTACTTC. Translating gives CASSRQGTWETQYF. The whole variable domain, filled in from reference TRBV7-2 and TRBJ2-5, reads GAGVSQSPSNKVTEKGKDVELRCDPISGHTALYWYRQSLGQGLEFLIYFQGNSAPDKSGLPSDRFSAERTGGSVSTLTIQRTQQEDSAVYLCASSRQGTWETQYFGPGTRLLVL.